This T cell receptor beta chain was captured in a study of blood T cell repertoires in COVID-19. In the study overall: Sources were T cells, B-cell-depleted T cells, or PBMCs; the material itself was cDNA or gDNA.

V lost 3 bases, J lost 5 bases, and 6 bases stayed unmatched. The germline V gene has CDR1 LNHDA and CDR2 SQIVND (reference sequence). The CDR3 has 16 residues. This table comes from immunoSEQ multiplex PCR, and its TCRdb copy is limited to in-frame clones, with some not included. The sample holds 200,000 to 300,000 clones, about 83% seen once. The source of this sequence is a woman between 40 and 50 years old who had recovered from COVID-19. Input material: peripheral blood. V gene TRBV19 combines with J gene TRBJ2-2, with 10 bases matching TRBD1. Here the CDR3 reads CASSIPDRGQTGELFF. The CDR3 DNA reads TGTGCCAGTAGTATCCCCGACAGGGGGCAAACCGGGGAGCTGTTTTTT. Based on the CDR3 plus reference TRBV19 and TRBJ2-2, the full variable domain is DGGITQSPKYLFRKEGQNVTLSCEQNLNHDAMYWYRQDPGQGLRLIYYSQIVNDFQKGDIAEGYSVSREKKESFPLTVTSAQKNPTAFYLCASSIPDRGQTGELFFGEGSRLTVL.